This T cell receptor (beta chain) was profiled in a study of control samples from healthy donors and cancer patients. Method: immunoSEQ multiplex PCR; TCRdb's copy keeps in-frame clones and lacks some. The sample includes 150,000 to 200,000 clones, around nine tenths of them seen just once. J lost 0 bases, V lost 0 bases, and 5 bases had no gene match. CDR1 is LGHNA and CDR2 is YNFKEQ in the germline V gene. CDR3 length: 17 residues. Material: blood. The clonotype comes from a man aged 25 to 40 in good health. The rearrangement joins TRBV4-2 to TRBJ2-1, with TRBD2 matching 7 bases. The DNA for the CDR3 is TGTGCCAGCAGCCAAGATCTGGCTAGCGGCTCCTACAATGAGCAGTTCTTC. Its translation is CASSQDLASGSYNEQFF.